These T cell receptor beta chains were read from a single sample in a study of a mutant IDH1 vaccine in newly diagnosed glioma. Some clones are missing from TCRdb's copy, which holds only in-frame ones; the method was immunoSEQ multiplex PCR. Of about 50,000 clones detected, about 88% appear once; the ten largest clones hold about 4.5%. Their target antigens are unknown. Sequences were derived from PBMCs, sampled from a glioma patient whose treatment included an IDH1 peptide vaccine. The receptors stem from a woman aged 25-40 years with glioma. Some clones in this sample may be carry-over from other donors' samples. Each CDR3 is given with its conserved first and last residue. Fields, in order: CDR3 length, J gene, D gene, V gene, CDR3 protein, CDR3 DNA. A D gene is named only where the DNA matches it firmly.

len: 12
j_gene: TRBJ1-2
d_gene: TRBD1
v_gene: TRBV9
CDR3aa: CASSVGTGGAAF
CDR3nt: TGTGCCAGCAGCGTAGGGACAGGGGGTGCCGCCTTC

len: 14
j_gene: TRBJ1-5
d_gene: TRBD1
v_gene: TRBV19
CDR3aa: CASSPRDRVQPQHF
CDR3nt: TGTGCCAGTAGTCCGCGGGACAGGGTACAGCCCCAGCATTTT

len: 12
j_gene: TRBJ2-7
d_gene: NA
v_gene: TRBV6-1
CDR3aa: CASSERWYEQYF
CDR3nt: TGTGCCAGCAGTGAACGGTGGTACGAGCAGTACTTC

len: 11
j_gene: TRBJ2-1
d_gene: NA
v_gene: TRBV9
CDR3aa: CASSVLDEQFF
CDR3nt: TGTGCCAGCAGCGTATTGGATGAGCAGTTCTTC

len: 14
j_gene: TRBJ1-1
d_gene: NA
v_gene: TRBV6-5
CDR3aa: CASSYVGSGTEAFF
CDR3nt: TGTGCCAGCAGTTACGTGGGGAGCGGCACTGAAGCTTTCTTT

len: 15
j_gene: TRBJ2-2
d_gene: NA
v_gene: TRBV6-1
CDR3aa: CASSVTSSGTGELFF
CDR3nt: TGTGCCAGCAGTGTCACTAGCAGTGGCACCGGGGAGCTGTTTTTT

len: 14
j_gene: TRBJ2-2
d_gene: NA
v_gene: TRBV7-6
CDR3aa: CASSLEANTGELFF
CDR3nt: TGTGCCAGCAGCTTAGAAGCGAACACCGGGGAGCTGTTTTTT

len: 14
j_gene: TRBJ2-2
d_gene: NA
v_gene: TRBV6-1
CDR3aa: CASSPFSEPGELFF
CDR3nt: TGTGCCAGCAGCCCGTTTTCGGAACCCGGGGAGCTGTTTTTT

len: 15
j_gene: TRBJ2-5
d_gene: NA
v_gene: TRBV4-1
CDR3aa: CASSQVSSGQETQYF
CDR3nt: TGCGCCAGCAGCCAAGTATCCAGCGGCCAAGAGACCCAGTACTTC

len: 15
j_gene: TRBJ1-1
d_gene: NA
v_gene: TRBV2
CDR3aa: CASRGVGAVITEAFF
CDR3nt: TGTGCCAGCAGGGGGGTAGGGGCGGTAATCACTGAAGCTTTCTTT

len: 13
j_gene: TRBJ2-2
d_gene: TRBD1
v_gene: TRBV29-1
CDR3aa: CSVGRTGGGELFF
CDR3nt: TGCAGCGTCGGCCGGACAGGCGGCGGGGAGCTGTTTTTT

len: 16
j_gene: TRBJ1-1
d_gene: TRBD1
v_gene: TRBV15
CDR3aa: CATSRLGQGAGTEAFF
CDR3nt: TGTGCCACCAGCAGGCTGGGACAGGGGGCGGGTACTGAAGCTTTCTTT

len: 16
j_gene: TRBJ2-3
d_gene: NA
v_gene: TRBV13
CDR3aa: CASSSLTGRGTDTQYF
CDR3nt: TGTGCCAGCAGCTCCCTTACGGGAAGGGGCACAGATACGCAGTATTTT

len: 14
j_gene: TRBJ2-3
d_gene: NA
v_gene: TRBV6-4
CDR3aa: CASSTQGGSDTQYF
CDR3nt: TGTGCCAGCAGTACACAGGGAGGGTCAGATACGCAGTATTTT

len: 12
j_gene: TRBJ1-1
d_gene: NA
v_gene: TRBV5-1
CDR3aa: CASTSTGLKAFF
CDR3nt: TGCGCCAGCACATCAACAGGCCTGAAAGCTTTCTTT

len: 13
j_gene: TRBJ1-1
d_gene: NA
v_gene: TRBV7-9
CDR3aa: CASSLALGTEAFF
CDR3nt: TGTGCCAGCAGCTTAGCGTTAGGCACTGAAGCTTTCTTT

len: 16
j_gene: TRBJ1-1
d_gene: TRBD1
v_gene: TRBV14
CDR3aa: CASSYRDRGLSTEAFF
CDR3nt: TGTGCCAGCAGCTACCGGGACAGGGGTTTGAGCACTGAAGCTTTCTTT